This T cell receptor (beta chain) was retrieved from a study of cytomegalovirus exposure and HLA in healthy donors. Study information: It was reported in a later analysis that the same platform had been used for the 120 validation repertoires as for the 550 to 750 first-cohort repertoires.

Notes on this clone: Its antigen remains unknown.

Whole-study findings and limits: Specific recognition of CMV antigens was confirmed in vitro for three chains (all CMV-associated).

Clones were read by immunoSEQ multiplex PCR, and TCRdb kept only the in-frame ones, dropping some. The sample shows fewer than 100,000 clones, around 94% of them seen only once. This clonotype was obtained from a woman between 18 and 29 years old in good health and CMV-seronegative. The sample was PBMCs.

Written as DNA, the CDR3 is TGTGCAAGTCGCTGGGTTAGAAACGGGAGGGGGTCGGTTGAGCAGTTCTTC. It translates to CASRWVRNGRGSVEQFF. This chain links TRBV12-2 with TRBJ2-1; TRBD2 was called by the table and not checked on the DNA. TRBV12-2 is labeled a pseudogene. The CDR3 has 17 residues.